The source of this T cell receptor beta chain is a study of T cell repertoires in cytomegalovirus infection. TCRdb redid the calling of the reads with MiXCR, one entry per CDR3 protein. The sample carries about 260,000 distinct CDR3 sequences, approximately 9.1% recorded once. The germline V gene has CDR1 SNHLY and CDR2 FYNNEI. The CDR3 is 14 residues long. The ends lost 10 bases at V and 5 bases at J; junction bases unmatched: 13. This clonotype was counted at least ten times. This clonotype was obtained from a human donor in good health (CMV status not recorded). Some clones in this sample may be carry-over from other donors' samples. The sequenced material came from PBMCs. V usage is TRBV2 and J usage is TRBJ1-1, with 7 bases identical to TRBD1. The CDR3 DNA reads TGTGCCACTTCGAGACAGGGAGTGGGAACTGAAGCTTTCTTT. This encodes CATSRQGVGTEAFF.